This T cell receptor beta chain stems from a study of beta chain features in type 1 diabetes. Expressed TCRB transcripts were sequenced because the entire RNA isolate underwent reverse transcription. The repertoire was sequenced with immunoSEQ multiplex PCR; TCRdb's copy has only in-frame clones and lacks some. The sample includes some 280,000 clones, 13% to 15% of them seen just once. Study-level results: Shortening of TCRB CDR3s, moderate but significant, appeared in all four CD4+ subsets of Type 1 diabetes patients.

Concerning this clone: What it binds is unknown.

In germline, CDR1 is MDHEN, CDR2 SYDVKM. V was clipped by 10 bases and J by 0 bases, with 7 bases between them. The CDR3 is 11 residues long. The source is a man younger than 40 with type 1 diabetes. Source material: naive CD4+ T cells from blood. The J gene is TRBJ2-7, the V gene TRBV28; tentatively, D is TRBD2 (5 bases). Here the CDR3 reads CATRDSYEQYF. The DNA of the CDR3 is TGTGCCACCCGGGACTCCTACGAGCAGTACTTC.